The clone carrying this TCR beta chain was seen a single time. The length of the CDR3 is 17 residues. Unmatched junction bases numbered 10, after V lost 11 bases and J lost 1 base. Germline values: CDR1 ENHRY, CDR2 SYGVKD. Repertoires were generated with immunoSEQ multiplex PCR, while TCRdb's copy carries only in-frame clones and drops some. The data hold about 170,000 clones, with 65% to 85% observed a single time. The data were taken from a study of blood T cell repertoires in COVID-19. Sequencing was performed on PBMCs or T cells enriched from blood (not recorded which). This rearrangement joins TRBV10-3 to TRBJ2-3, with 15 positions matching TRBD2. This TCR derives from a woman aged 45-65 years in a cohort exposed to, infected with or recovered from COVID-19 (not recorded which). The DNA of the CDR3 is TGTGCCTCCAGAGGGGGACTAGCGGGAGGAGGCACAGATACGCAGTATTTT. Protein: CASRGGLAGGGTDTQYF.